Following are 7 T cell receptor beta chains from one sample sequenced in a study of OX40 agonist ivuxolimab in advanced cancers. Libraries were prepared by immunoSEQ multiplex PCR; TCRdb keeps only in-frame clonotypes and omits some of them. The sample contains 20,000 to 25,000 clones, roughly 88% of which appear only once. This material consisted of CD4+ or CD8+ T cells sorted from blood, taken in a trial of the OX40 agonist ivuxolimab. These receptors all stem from an adult with an advanced solid tumor such as melanoma, head and neck, liver or kidney cancer.

Written as DNA, the CDR3 is TGTGCCAGCTCAGCCCTTGACAGGGAAATAGGGGGCTACACCTTC. Encoded protein: CASSALDREIGGYTF. The V gene is TRBV18, the J gene TRBJ1-2; 7 nucleotides align to TRBD1. The CDR3 runs 15 residues. CDR1 KGHSH and CDR2 LQKENI come from the germline V gene. The V gene end was trimmed by 5 bases and the J gene end by 8 bases; junction bases not matched to a gene: 14.

The chain carries TRBV5-6 and TRBJ1-6; D gene ambiguous. In germline, CDR1 is SGHDT, CDR2 YYEEEE. V lost 2 bases, J lost 9 bases, and 9 bases lay in between. The CDR3 runs 13 residues. CDR3 region: CASSFHEVSPLHF. The CDR3 nucleotides read TGTGCCAGCAGCTTTCACGAGGTTTCACCCCTCCACTTT.

The chain has TRBV4-1 and TRBJ2-7, with 10 bases matching TRBD2. The length of the CDR3 is 14 residues. The germline gives CDR1 MGHRA, CDR2 YSYEKL. With 4 bases clipped from V and 3 bases from J, the junction kept 3 bases outside the gene matches. Written as DNA, the CDR3 is TGCGCCAGCAGCCGCCTAGCGGGAGACTACGAGCAGTACTTC. It codes for CASSRLAGDYEQYF.

By sample share, this clone is medium-sized. V usage is TRBV4-2 and J usage is TRBJ2-7; 10 nucleotides align to TRBD2. Trimming removed 0 bases from V and 4 bases from J; junction bases left unmatched: 9. Germline lookup yields CDR1 LGHNA and CDR2 YNFKEQ. This CDR3 region has 17 residues. The CDR3 bases are TGTGCCAGCAGCCAAGACCGGCGGCTAGCGGGAGTATACGAGCAGTACTTC. This gives the protein CASSQDRRLAGVYEQYF.

This clone has only one observation. J is TRBJ2-3 and V is TRBV28, with 11 bases aligning to TRBD1. Trimming cost V 5 bases and J 3 bases; bases outside gene matches: 4. CDR3 length: 15 amino acids. CDR1 is MDHEN, CDR2 SYDVKM, per germline. CDR3 nucleotide sequence: TGTGCCAGCAGTCCCGGACAGGGGGCAACAGATACGCAGTATTTT. Translation gives CASSPGQGATDTQYF.

The chain links TRBV6-1 to TRBJ2-7; possibly TRBD2 for D (6 bases). This CDR3 is built from 12 residues. Deletions cut 5 bases from V and 4 bases from J, with 9 bases between. In germline, CDR1 is MNHNS, CDR2 SASEGT. CDR3 amino acids: CASSTGVYEQYF. The CDR3 coding sequence is TGTGCCAGCAGTACGGGGGTTTACGAGCAGTACTTC.

The V and J genes are TRBV9 and TRBJ2-3, with 9 bases that match TRBD2. This CDR3 region has 15 residues. Germline CDR1 reads SGDLS; CDR2 reads YYNGEE. Unmatched junction bases numbered 5, after V lost 4 bases and J lost 2 bases. CDR3: CASSPSGTDTDTQYF. DNA of the CDR3: TGTGCCAGCAGCCCTAGCGGGACAGACACAGATACGCAGTATTTT.